The table lists the clone carrying this T cell receptor (beta chain) with a few counts. Its target is not known. The sample comes from a study of blood T cells in healthy people across ages. Study results and limitations: Roughly linear age-related decline in beta diversity appeared, significant by age around 42. No one knew whether donors had CMV, which possibly confounded expanded clonotype changes. Naive T cell percentage showed a strong correlation with the diversity of TCR beta.

Combining a sample-barcoded 5' primer with a J-beta primer mix, a second PCR ran for 7 to 11 cycles. TCRdb fed the 5' RACE reads into MiXCR, producing one record per CDR3 protein. This sample carries some 750,000 distinct CDR3 sequences, 20% to 25% of them seen once, and the ten largest clones take about 22%. V lost 10 bases and J lost 4, with 14 bases in between. The CDR3 is 13 residues long. CDR1 is MNHEY and CDR2 is SMNVEV in the germline V gene (reference sequence). This chain links TRBV27 with TRBJ1-5, with D possibly matching TRBD1 (5 bases). Specimen: blood. This TCR was sampled from a man between 65 and 85 years old in good health. DNA for the CDR3: TGTGCCACCCGCCGACAGCCTAATCAGCCCCAGCATTTT. Translation gives CATRRQPNQPQHF.